The rows below give T cell receptor beta chains drawn from one sample of a study of control samples from healthy donors and cancer patients. Assay used: immunoSEQ multiplex PCR; TCRdb lists only in-frame clones, some missing. The data hold around 42,000 clones, with roughly 94% observed a single time. Source material: blood. These receptors all come from a man in his sixties in good health. Each CDR3 is given with its conserved first and last residue. D genes are given only for firm matches. Size values are once, few and many counts, or a class for expanded clones, and some rows have none.

CDR3aa	CDR3nt	abundance	j_gene	d_gene	v_gene
CASSIGSGAGELFF	TGTGCCAGTAGTATAGGTAGCGGGGCCGGGGAGCTGTTTTTT	NA	TRBJ2-2	TRBD2	TRBV19
CAIREAGTQERTQYF	TGTGCCATCAGGGAGGCCGGGACACAAGAGAGGACCCAGTACTTC	NA	TRBJ2-5	NA	TRBV10-3
CASTVTRPTGDEQYF	TGTGCCAGCACCGTTACACGACCCACTGGGGACGAGCAGTACTTC	NA	TRBJ2-7	NA	TRBV28
CATSLEGLYEQYF	TGTGCCACCAGCCTAGAGGGCTTATACGAGCAGTACTTC	NA	TRBJ2-7	NA	TRBV15
CASSPLGLVGHEQYF	TGTGCCAGCTCACCCCTTGGACTAGTTGGGCACGAGCAGTACTTC	NA	TRBJ2-7	TRBD2	TRBV18
CASRRTGDGSGELFF	TGTGCCAGCAGACGGACAGGTGATGGCTCCGGGGAGCTGTTTTTT	NA	TRBJ2-2	TRBD1	TRBV7-9
CASSRRSSYNEQFF	TGTGCCAGCAGCCGGCGAAGCTCCTACAATGAGCAGTTCTTC	NA	TRBJ2-1	NA	TRBV5-6
CASSLPLRLAGGVNEQFF	TGTGCCAGCAGCTTACCCCTAAGACTAGCGGGAGGGGTAAATGAGCAGTTCTTC	NA	TRBJ2-1	TRBD2	TRBV7-8
CASTPRDTTSYEQYF	TGTGCCAGCACCCCCCGGGACACAACCTCCTACGAGCAGTACTTC	NA	TRBJ2-7	NA	TRBV9
CASSSTGWGQPQHF	TGTGCCAGCAGCTCTACAGGGTGGGGTCAGCCCCAGCATTTT	NA	TRBJ1-5	NA	TRBV6-5
CASSLGGQGYEQYF	TGTGCCAGCAGTCTCGGTGGACAGGGTTACGAGCAGTACTTC	NA	TRBJ2-7	TRBD1	TRBV27
CATSDLSDYSIQYF	TGTGCCACCAGTGATTTATCGGACTACTCCATTCAGTACTTC	NA	TRBJ2-4	NA	TRBV24-1
CASRIAGANNEQFF	TGTGCCAGCAGAATAGCGGGAGCAAACAATGAGCAGTTCTTC	NA	TRBJ2-1	TRBD2	TRBV6-5
CASRSGDSLNSPLHF	TGCGCCAGCCGCTCCGGGGACTCCCTTAATTCACCCCTCCACTTT	NA	TRBJ1-6	NA	TRBV5-1
CASSQGGGTDTQYF	TGTGCCAGCAGCCAGGGAGGGGGCACAGATACGCAGTATTTT	NA	TRBJ2-3	TRBD2	TRBV7-3
CASGSDSTGLSEQFF	TGTGCTAGTGGTTCTGATTCGACAGGCCTCAGTGAGCAGTTCTTC	NA	TRBJ2-1	NA	TRBV12-5
CASSPGTAYSYNEQFF	TGTGCCAGCAGCCCGGGGACGGCTTACTCCTACAATGAGCAGTTCTTC	NA	TRBJ2-1	NA	TRBV7-6
CASNSFEAGGPQETQYF	TGTGCCAGCAACAGTTTTGAGGCGGGAGGGCCTCAAGAGACCCAGTACTTC	NA	TRBJ2-5	TRBD2	TRBV28
CASSEEYRATSIQYF	TGTGCCAGCAGTGAAGAGTACAGGGCTACTAGCATTCAGTACTTC	once	TRBJ2-4	NA	TRBV2
CASVGGSYNSPLHF	TGTGCCAGCGTTGGGGGCTCCTATAATTCACCCCTCCACTTT	NA	TRBJ1-6	NA	TRBV28
CATSDNYEQYF	TGTGCCACCAGTGATAACTACGAGCAGTACTTC	once	TRBJ2-7	NA	TRBV24-1
CALGTRGTNEKLFF	TGTGCCCTCGGAACCAGGGGCACTAATGAAAAACTGTTTTTT	NA	TRBJ1-4	NA	TRBV6-5
CASSSSDHNYGYTF	TGTGCCAGCAGCTCTTCGGATCATAACTATGGCTACACCTTC	NA	TRBJ1-2	NA	TRBV7-8
CASSQGIGNQPQHF	TGTGCCAGCAGTCAGGGGATTGGCAATCAGCCCCAGCATTTT	NA	TRBJ1-5	NA	TRBV6-6
CASSQAGASEQYF	TGCGCCAGCAGCCAGGCCGGTGCGAGCGAGCAGTACTTC	NA	TRBJ2-7	NA	TRBV4-1
CASSPVSGSDEQYF	TGTGCCAGCTCACCTGTTAGCGGGAGTGACGAGCAGTACTTC	once	TRBJ2-7	TRBD2	TRBV18
CASSKLDRASSYNSPLHF	TGCGCCAGCAGCAAACTGGACAGGGCAAGCTCCTATAATTCACCCCTCCACTTT	NA	TRBJ1-6	TRBD1	TRBV5-1
CASSSTRPSGSRYEQYF	TGTGCCAGCAGCTCCACGAGACCTAGCGGGAGTAGGTACGAGCAGTACTTC	NA	TRBJ2-7	TRBD2	TRBV7-9
CASKGQGERQPQHF	TGTGCCAGCAAGGGACAGGGAGAACGTCAGCCCCAGCATTTT	NA	TRBJ1-5	TRBD1	TRBV2
CASSVGRTSTHTQYF	TGTGCCAGCAGCGTAGGTCGGACTTCCACCCATACGCAGTATTTT	NA	TRBJ2-3	NA	TRBV9
CASSPTGGGQPQHF	TGTGCCAGCTCACCGACAGGGGGAGGACAGCCCCAGCATTTT	NA	TRBJ1-5	TRBD1	TRBV18
CASSPSGTPLSTDTQYF	TGTGCCAGCAGTCCCTCCGGGACCCCTCTAAGCACAGATACGCAGTATTTT	NA	TRBJ2-3	NA	TRBV9
CASSYAQGTKETQYF	TGTGCCAGCAGTTACGCCCAGGGGACCAAAGAGACCCAGTACTTC	NA	TRBJ2-5	NA	TRBV6-5
CASSFFADRWDSPLHF	TGTGCCAGCAGTTTCTTTGCCGACAGGTGGGATTCACCCCTCCACTTT	NA	TRBJ1-6	NA	TRBV27
CASSSRTGPYEQYF	TGTGCCAGCAGTTCTAGGACAGGGCCCTACGAGCAGTACTTC	NA	TRBJ2-7	TRBD1	TRBV6-5
CASYRGSNYGYTF	TGTGCCAGCTACCGAGGCTCTAACTATGGCTACACCTTC	NA	TRBJ1-2	NA	TRBV5-4
CAISEPLRLAGGNEQFF	TGTGCCATCAGTGAGCCCCTTAGACTAGCGGGAGGGAATGAGCAGTTCTTC	NA	TRBJ2-1	TRBD2	TRBV10-3
CASSSLESGRTWDTDTQYF	TGTGCCAGCTCATCCCTCGAGAGCGGGAGGACTTGGGACACAGATACGCAGTATTTT	NA	TRBJ2-3	TRBD2	TRBV18
CASSPGTAYNEQFF	TGCGCCAGCAGCCCCGGGACAGCCTACAATGAGCAGTTCTTC	once	TRBJ2-1	TRBD1	TRBV5-1
CASSFISGELFF	TGTGCCAGCAGCTTTATATCCGGGGAGCTGTTTTTT	NA	TRBJ2-2	NA	TRBV7-2
CASSLAQQGVVTDTQYF	TGCGCCAGCAGCTTGGCCCAACAGGGGGTTGTCACAGATACGCAGTATTTT	NA	TRBJ2-3	TRBD1	TRBV5-1
CASSQGVASADTQYF	TGTGCCAGCAGCCAGGGTGTGGCGAGCGCAGATACGCAGTATTTT	NA	TRBJ2-3	NA	TRBV4-2
CASSLEVGRGRETQYF	TGTGCCAGCAGCTTAGAAGTAGGACGGGGGCGGGAGACCCAGTACTTC	NA	TRBJ2-5	NA	TRBV7-2
CASSQDRGEFYGYTF	TGTGCCAGCAGCCAAGATAGGGGGGAATTCTATGGCTACACCTTC	NA	TRBJ1-2	NA	TRBV3-1/TRBV3-2
CATRDRGGYEQYF	TGTGCCACCAGGGACAGGGGGGGCTACGAGCAGTACTTC	NA	TRBJ2-7	TRBD1	TRBV24-1
CASSLTGNTEAFF	TGTGCCAGCAGTTTAACGGGGAACACTGAAGCTTTCTTT	NA	TRBJ1-1	NA	TRBV27
CASSGGMGARGDQPQHF	TGCGCCAGCAGTGGCGGAATGGGGGCGCGGGGGGATCAGCCCCAGCATTTT	NA	TRBJ1-5	NA	TRBV10-2
CASRGKGYEQYF	TGTGCCAGCAGGGGAAAGGGATACGAGCAGTACTTC	NA	TRBJ2-7	NA	TRBV25-1